The present entry profiles one T cell receptor (beta chain) with its context. The antigen is not known. The data were obtained in a study of T cell repertoires in cytomegalovirus infection. In the study overall: From public TCR beta signatures came an indication of both CMV infection and matching HLA type.

In TCRdb, the reads were re-called with MiXCR into one record per CDR3 protein. The sample records just under 550,000 distinct CDR3 sequences, around 27% being singletons. Study-wide points: Identification of carriers of CMV plus the relevant HLA was achieved through cumulative public TCR beta family frequency. Dominating the ex vivo response were TCR beta clonotypes that were CMV-specific and HLA-C-restricted.

CDR1 is MNHEY and CDR2 is SVGAGI in the germline V gene. Germline trimming cut 6 bases from V and 4 bases from J; bases unmatched to any gene: 8. The CDR3 runs 16 residues. Material: PBMCs. The sequence was obtained from a human donor in good health (CMV status not recorded). Some clones in this sample may be carry-over from other donors' samples. The chain is built from TRBV6-5 and TRBJ2-2; 10 bases fit TRBD2. The CDR3 here is CASRPTSGASTGELFF. The CDR3 DNA follows: TGTGCCAGCAGGCCTACTAGCGGGGCCTCCACCGGGGAGCTGTTTTTT.